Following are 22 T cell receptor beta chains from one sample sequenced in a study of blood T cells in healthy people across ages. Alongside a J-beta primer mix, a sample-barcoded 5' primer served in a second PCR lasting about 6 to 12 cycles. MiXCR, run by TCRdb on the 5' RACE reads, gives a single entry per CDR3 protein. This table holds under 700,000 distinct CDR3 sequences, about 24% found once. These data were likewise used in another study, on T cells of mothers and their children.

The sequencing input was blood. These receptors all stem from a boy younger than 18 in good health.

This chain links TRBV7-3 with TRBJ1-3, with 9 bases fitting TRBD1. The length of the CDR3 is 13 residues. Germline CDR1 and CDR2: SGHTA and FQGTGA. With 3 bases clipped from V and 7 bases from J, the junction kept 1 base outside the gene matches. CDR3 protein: CASSFGQGNTIYF. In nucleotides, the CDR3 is TGTGCCAGCAGCTTCGGACAGGGGAACACCATATATTTT.

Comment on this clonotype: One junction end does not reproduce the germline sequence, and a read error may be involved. The chain's CDR3 is CASSQEDREIPVLHF. The CDR3 nucleotides read TGCGCCAGCAGCCAAGAGGACAGGGAAATACCAGTTCTGCACTTC. The V call is TRBV4-1, the J call TRBJ2-4; 8 bases are shared with TRBD1. This CDR3 is 15 amino acids long. Per germline, CDR1 MGHRA and CDR2 YSYEKL.

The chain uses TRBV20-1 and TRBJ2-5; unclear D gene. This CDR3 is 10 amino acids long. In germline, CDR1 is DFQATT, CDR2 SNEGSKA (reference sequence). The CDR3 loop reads CSSGIETQYF. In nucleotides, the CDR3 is TGCAGCAGTGGGATAGAGACCCAGTACTTC.

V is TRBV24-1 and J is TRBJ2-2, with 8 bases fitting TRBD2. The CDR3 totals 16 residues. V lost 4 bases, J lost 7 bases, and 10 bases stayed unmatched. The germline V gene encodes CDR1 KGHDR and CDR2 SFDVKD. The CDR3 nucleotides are TGTGCCACCAGTGACCCTCGAGCGGGGGTGGGCGGGGAGCTGTTTTTT. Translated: CATSDPRAGVGGELFF.

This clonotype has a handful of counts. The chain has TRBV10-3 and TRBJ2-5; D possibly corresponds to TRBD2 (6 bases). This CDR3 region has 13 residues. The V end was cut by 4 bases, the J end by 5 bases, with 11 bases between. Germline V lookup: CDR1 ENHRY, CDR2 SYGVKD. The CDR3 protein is CAISGAGIETQYF. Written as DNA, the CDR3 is TGTGCCATCAGTGGGGCGGGAATCGAGACCCAGTACTTC.

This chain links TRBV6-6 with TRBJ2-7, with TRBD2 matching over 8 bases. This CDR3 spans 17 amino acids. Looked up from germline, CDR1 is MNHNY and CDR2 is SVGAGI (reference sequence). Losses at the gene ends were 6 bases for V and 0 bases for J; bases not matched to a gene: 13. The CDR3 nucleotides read TGTGCCAGCAGCGACCTAGCCTCTAGCGGGCGCTCCTACGAGCAGTACTTC. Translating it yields CASSDLASSGRSYEQYF.

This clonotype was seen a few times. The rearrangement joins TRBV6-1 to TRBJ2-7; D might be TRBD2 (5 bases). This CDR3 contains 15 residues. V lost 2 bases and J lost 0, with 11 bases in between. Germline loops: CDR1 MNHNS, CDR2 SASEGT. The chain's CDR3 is CASSESLEVSYEQYF. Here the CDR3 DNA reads TGTGCCAGCAGTGAATCGTTGGAGGTCTCCTACGAGCAGTACTTC.

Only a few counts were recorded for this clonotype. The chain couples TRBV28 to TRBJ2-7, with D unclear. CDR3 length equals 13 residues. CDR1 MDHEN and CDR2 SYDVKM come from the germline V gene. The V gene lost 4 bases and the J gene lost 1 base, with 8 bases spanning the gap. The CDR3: CASSSVLSYEQYF. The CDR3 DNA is TGTGCCAGCAGTTCGGTCTTGTCCTACGAGCAGTACTTC. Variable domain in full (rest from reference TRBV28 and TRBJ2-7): DVKVTQSSRYLVKRTGEKVFLECVQDMDHENMFWYRQDPGLGLRLIYFSYDVKMKEKGDIPEGYSVSREKKERFSLILESASTNQTSMYLCASSSVLSYEQYFGPGTRLTVT.

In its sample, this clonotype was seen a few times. The chain's CDR3 is CASRSEYRAVGNEQFF. The DNA of the CDR3 is TGTGCCAGCCGGAGTGAGTACAGGGCGGTAGGGAATGAGCAGTTCTTC. The V gene is TRBV11-1, the J gene TRBJ2-5, with TRBD1 as a possible D gene (6 bases). The assigned J gene may be wrong: the sequence end matches TRBJ2-1 better. This CDR3 is 16 amino acids long. The germline gives CDR1 SGHAT, CDR2 FQDESV (reference sequence).

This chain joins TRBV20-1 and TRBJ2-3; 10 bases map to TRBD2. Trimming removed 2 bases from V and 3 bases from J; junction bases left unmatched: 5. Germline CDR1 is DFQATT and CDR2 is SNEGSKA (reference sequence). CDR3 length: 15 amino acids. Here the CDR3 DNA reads TGCAGTGCTAGACCCAGCGGGAGGGTAACAGATACGCAGTATTTT. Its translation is CSARPSGRVTDTQYF.

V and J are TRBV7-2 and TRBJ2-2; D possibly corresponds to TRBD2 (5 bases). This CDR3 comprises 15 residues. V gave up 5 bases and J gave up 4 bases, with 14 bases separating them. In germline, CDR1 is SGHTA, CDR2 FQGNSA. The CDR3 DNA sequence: TGTGCCAGCAGCGCAACACTAGGGCGCACCGGGGAGCTGTTTTTT. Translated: CASSATLGRTGELFF.

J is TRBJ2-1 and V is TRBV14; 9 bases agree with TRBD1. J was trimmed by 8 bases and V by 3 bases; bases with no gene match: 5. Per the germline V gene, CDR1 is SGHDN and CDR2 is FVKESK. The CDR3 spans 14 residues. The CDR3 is CASSQFTGGDEQFF. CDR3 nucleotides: TGTGCCAGCAGCCAGTTTACAGGGGGCGATGAGCAGTTCTTC.

The CDR3 sequence is CASSRREGLASIQDTQYF. CDR3 DNA sequence: TGCGCCAGCAGCCGTCGGGAGGGACTAGCGAGTATTCAAGATACGCAGTATTTT. J is TRBJ2-3 and V is TRBV5-1; 10 bases align to TRBD2. Germline CDR1 is SGHRS and CDR2 is YFSETQ. The V gene end was trimmed by 4 bases and the J gene end by 5 bases; junction bases not matched to a gene: 16. The CDR3 loop spans 18 amino acids.

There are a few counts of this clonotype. This CDR3 is CSAGEGTSWNTEAFF. In DNA form, the CDR3 reads TGCAGTGCTGGCGAAGGGACGAGCTGGAACACTGAAGCTTTCTTT. The gene calls are TRBV20-1 and TRBJ1-1, with D tentatively TRBD1 (5 bases). Germline loops: CDR1 DFQATT, CDR2 SNEGSKA (reference sequence). Between the trimmed V and J ends, which lost 5 bases and 1 base, there was a span of 17 bases. The CDR3 spans 15 residues.

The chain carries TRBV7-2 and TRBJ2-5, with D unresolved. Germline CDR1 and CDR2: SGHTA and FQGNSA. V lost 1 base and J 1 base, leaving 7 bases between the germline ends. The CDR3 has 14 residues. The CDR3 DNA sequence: TGTGCCAGCAGCTTAGTCTCTAGCCAAGAGACCCAGTACTTC. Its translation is CASSLVSSQETQYF. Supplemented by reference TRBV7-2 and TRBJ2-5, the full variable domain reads GAGVSQSPSNKVTEKGKDVELRCDPISGHTALYWYRQSLGQGLEFLIYFQGNSAPDKSGLPSDRFSAERTGGSVSTLTIQRTQQEDSAVYLCASSLVSSQETQYFGPGTRLLVL.

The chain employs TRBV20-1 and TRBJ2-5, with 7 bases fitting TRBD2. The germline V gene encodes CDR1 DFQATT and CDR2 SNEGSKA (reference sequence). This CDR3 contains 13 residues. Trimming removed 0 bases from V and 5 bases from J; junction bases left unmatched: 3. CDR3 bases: TGCAGTGCTAGAGAACTAGCGAGTGAGACCCAGTACTTC. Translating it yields CSARELASETQYF.

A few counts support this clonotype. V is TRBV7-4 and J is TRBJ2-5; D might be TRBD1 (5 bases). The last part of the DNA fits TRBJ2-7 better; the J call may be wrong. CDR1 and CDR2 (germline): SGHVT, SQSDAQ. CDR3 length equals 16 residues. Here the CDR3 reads CASSLEAGPPSYEQYF. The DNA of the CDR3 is TGTGCCAGCAGCTTAGAGGCAGGGCCCCCCTCCTACGAGCAGTACTTC.

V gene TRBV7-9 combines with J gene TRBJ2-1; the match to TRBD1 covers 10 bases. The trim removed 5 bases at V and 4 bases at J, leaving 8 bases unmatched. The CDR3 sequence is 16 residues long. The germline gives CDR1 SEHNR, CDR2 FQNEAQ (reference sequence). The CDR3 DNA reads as TGTGCCAGCAGCACTGACAGGGGGCGAGGTTACAATGAGCAGTTCTTC. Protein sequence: CASSTDRGRGYNEQFF.

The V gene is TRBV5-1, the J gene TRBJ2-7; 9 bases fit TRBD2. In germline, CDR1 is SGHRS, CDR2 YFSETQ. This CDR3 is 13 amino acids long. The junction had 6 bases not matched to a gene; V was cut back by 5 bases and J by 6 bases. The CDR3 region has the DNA TGCGCCAGCAGTGCGGGAGGGCCCAGCGAGCAGTACTTC. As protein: CASSAGGPSEQYF.

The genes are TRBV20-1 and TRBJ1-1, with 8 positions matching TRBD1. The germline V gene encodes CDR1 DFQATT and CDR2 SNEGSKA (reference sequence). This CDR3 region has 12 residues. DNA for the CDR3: TGCAGCGACAGGGGTGAGAACACTGAAGCTTTCTTT. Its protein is CSDRGENTEAFF.

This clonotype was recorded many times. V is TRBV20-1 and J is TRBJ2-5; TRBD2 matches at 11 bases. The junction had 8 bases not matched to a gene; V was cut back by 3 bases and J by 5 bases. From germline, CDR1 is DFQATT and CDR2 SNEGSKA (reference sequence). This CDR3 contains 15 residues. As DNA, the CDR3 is TGCAGTGCTAGTATAGCGGGAGGGCTGCGGGAGACCCAGTACTTC. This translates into CSASIAGGLRETQYF.

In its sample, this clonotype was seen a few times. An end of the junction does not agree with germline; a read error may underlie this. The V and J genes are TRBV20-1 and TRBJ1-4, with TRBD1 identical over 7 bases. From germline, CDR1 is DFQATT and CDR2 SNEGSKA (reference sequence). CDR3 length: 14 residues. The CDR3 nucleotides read TGCAGTGCTACCAAACGACAGGGAGCTGAAAAACTGGTTTTT. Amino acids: CSATKRQGAEKLVF.